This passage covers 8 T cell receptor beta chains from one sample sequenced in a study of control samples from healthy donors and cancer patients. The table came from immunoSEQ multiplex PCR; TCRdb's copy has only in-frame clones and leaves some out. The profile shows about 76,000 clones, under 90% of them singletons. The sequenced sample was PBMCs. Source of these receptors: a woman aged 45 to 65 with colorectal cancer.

The CDR3 nucleotides are TGTGCCAGCAGTGATCGCGCCCTTGGAAATGAGCAGTTCTTC. Translation gives CASSDRALGNEQFF. V gene TRBV25-1 combines with J gene TRBJ2-1, with D unclear. Germline V lookup: CDR1 MGHDK, CDR2 SYGVNS. Trimming left V 3 bases short and J 7 bases short, with 13 bases between. The CDR3 totals 14 residues. Together with reference TRBV25-1 and TRBJ2-1, the CDR3 gives the full variable domain: EADIYQTPRYLVIGTGKKITLECSQTMGHDKMYWYQQDPGMELHLIHYSYGVNSTEKGDLSSESTVSRIRTEHFPLTLESARPSHTSQYLCASSDRALGNEQFFGPGTRLTVL.

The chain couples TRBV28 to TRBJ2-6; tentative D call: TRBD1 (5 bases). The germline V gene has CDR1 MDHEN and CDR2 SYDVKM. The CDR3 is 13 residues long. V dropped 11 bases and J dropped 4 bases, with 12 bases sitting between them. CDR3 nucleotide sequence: TGTGCCGTCCTCAGGGCCGGGGCCAACGTCCTGACTTTC. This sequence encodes CAVLRAGANVLTF.

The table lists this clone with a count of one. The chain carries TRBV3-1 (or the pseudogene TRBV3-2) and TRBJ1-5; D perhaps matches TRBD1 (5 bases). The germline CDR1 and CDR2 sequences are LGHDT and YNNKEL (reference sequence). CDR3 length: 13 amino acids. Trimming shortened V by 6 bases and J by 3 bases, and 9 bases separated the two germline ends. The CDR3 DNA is TGTGCCAGCAGTGGGGGGTACAATCAGCCCCAGCATTTT. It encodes CASSGGYNQPQHF.

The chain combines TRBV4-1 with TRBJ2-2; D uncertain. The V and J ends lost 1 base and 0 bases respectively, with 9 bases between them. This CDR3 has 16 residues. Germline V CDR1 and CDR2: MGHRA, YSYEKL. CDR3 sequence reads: CASSQVRSANTGELFF. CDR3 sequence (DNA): TGCGCCAGCAGCCAAGTCAGGTCTGCGAACACCGGGGAGCTGTTTTTT.

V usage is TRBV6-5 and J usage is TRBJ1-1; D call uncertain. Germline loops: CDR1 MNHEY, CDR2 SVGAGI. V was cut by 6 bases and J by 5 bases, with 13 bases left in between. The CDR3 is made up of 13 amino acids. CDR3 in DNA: TGTGCCAGCAGGTCCGGAGAGAAGACTGAAGCTTTCTTT. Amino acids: CASRSGEKTEAFF.

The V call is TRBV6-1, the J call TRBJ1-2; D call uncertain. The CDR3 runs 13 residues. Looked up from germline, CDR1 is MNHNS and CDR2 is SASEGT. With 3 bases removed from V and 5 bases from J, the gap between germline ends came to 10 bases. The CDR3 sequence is CASSDQSIYGYTF. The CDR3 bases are TGTGCCAGCAGTGATCAGTCGATATATGGCTACACCTTC.

The CDR3 region has the DNA TGCGCCAGCAGGCCTGAAATTCTGGGGGCCAACGTCCTGACTTTC. Translation gives CASRPEILGANVLTF. The rearrangement joins TRBV5-1 to TRBJ2-6, with D hard to call. Trimming cost V 5 bases and J 4 bases, with 13 bases left between them. The CDR3 runs to 15 residues. Germline CDR1 SGHRS, CDR2 YFSETQ.

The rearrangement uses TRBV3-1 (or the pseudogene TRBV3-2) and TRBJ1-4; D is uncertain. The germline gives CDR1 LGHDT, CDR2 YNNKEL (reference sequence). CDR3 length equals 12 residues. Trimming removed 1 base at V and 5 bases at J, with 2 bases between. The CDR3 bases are TGTGCCAGCAGCCAAGGGAATGAAAAACTGTTTTTT. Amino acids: CASSQGNEKLFF.